This T cell receptor (beta chain) was recovered during a study of blood T cells in healthy people across ages. General study results and limits: Shifts in expanded clonotypes may have been confounded by donor CMV status, which was unknown.

This clonotype has a handful of counts. Antigen unknown. Germline lookup yields CDR1 SQVTM and CDR2 ANQGSEA. This CDR3 is 18 amino acids long. V was trimmed by 7 bases and J by 1 base, leaving 23 bases between them. A second roughly 7 to 12 cycle PCR used barcoded and J-beta primers. TCRdb re-analysed the 5' RACE reads in MiXCR, keeping a single row per CDR3 protein. The sample has nearly 800,000 distinct CDR3 sequences; 20% to 30% are singletons. The same data also went into a second study, on T cells of mothers and their children.

The sequence was collected from a boy younger than 18 in good health. The chain has TRBV29-1 and TRBJ2-6; D could derive from TRBD1 or TRBD2 (6 bases each). The sample taken for sequencing was blood. CDR3 protein: CSDRVEGGRRSGANVLTF. In DNA, the CDR3 is TGCAGCGACAGGGTAGAGGGAGGCCGGAGGTCTGGGGCCAACGTCCTGACTTTC.